The 5 T cell receptor beta chains below all came from one sample that was sequenced in a study of blood T cell repertoires in COVID-19. Clones were sequenced by immunoSEQ multiplex PCR, and TCRdb holds only the in-frame ones, with some missing. Here the sample spans approximately 260,000 clones, approximately 78% being singletons. Sample: peripheral blood. Receptors were obtained from a woman in her sixties with active or convalescent COVID-19.

The chain links TRBV6-5 to TRBJ1-1; D remains unclear. The CDR3 is 15 amino acids. Deletions cut 0 bases from V and 0 bases from J, with 8 bases between. Germline CDR1 is MNHEY and CDR2 is SVGAGI. CDR3 amino acids: CASSYSTVLNTEAFF. The CDR3 coding sequence is TGTGCCAGCAGTTACTCTACGGTTTTGAACACTGAAGCTTTCTTT.

The chain couples TRBV30 to TRBJ1-2; TRBD1 agrees at 8 bases. Trimming took 2 bases from V and 3 from J; bases not matched to a gene: 17. Germline CDR1 GTSNPN, CDR2 SVGIG (reference sequence). This CDR3 contains 18 residues. The CDR3 spells CAWSSYYGLGQGYYGYTF. The CDR3 nucleotides are TGTGCCTGGAGTTCCTATTACGGGTTAGGACAGGGATACTATGGCTACACCTTC.

The rearrangement links TRBV6-2 or TRBV6-3 to TRBJ2-4; perhaps TRBD2 as D (5 bases). The germline V gene has CDR1 MNHEY and CDR2 SVGEGT. V lost 4 bases, J lost 4 bases, and 17 bases lay in between. This CDR3 has 16 residues. The CDR3 DNA reads TGTGCCAGCAGTTCAAGGACCCTCCGGGAAAAAAACATTCAGTACTTC. Residues: CASSSRTLREKNIQYF.

The J gene is TRBJ2-5, the V gene TRBV5-6; TRBD1 matches at 8 bases. Germline loops: CDR1 SGHDT, CDR2 YYEEEE. The CDR3 consists of 15 residues. V lost 0 bases to trimming and J lost 5 bases; unmatched junction nucleotides: 6. CDR3 DNA sequence: TGTGCCAGCAGCTTGGGACAGGGGACCCTCGAGACCCAGTACTTC. The encoded protein is CASSLGQGTLETQYF.

This chain connects TRBV11-3 to TRBJ1-1, with D possibly TRBD1 on 6 matching bases. Trimming removed 1 base at V and 11 bases at J, with 11 bases between. Germline values: CDR1 SGHNT, CDR2 YENEEA. The CDR3 length is 12 residues. The CDR3 DNA reads TGTGCCAGCAGCTTAGCCGGACAGTCTGCTTTCTTT. Its translation is CASSLAGQSAFF.